The next 4 T cell receptor beta chains were all read from a single sample in a study of prognosis after radiotherapy for stage I lung cancer. Researchers used two-round multiplex PCR to amplify TCR beta CDR3 starting from genomic DNA. Used in first-round PCR were primers specific to each TRBV and TRBJ gene. TCRdb reprocessed the multiplex PCR reads with MiXCR, giving one entry per CDR3 protein. The data hold 15,000 to 20,000 distinct CDR3 sequences, with approximately 29% observed a single time. The material was PBMCs, obtained before or after stereotactic body radiation therapy (not recorded which). Source of these receptors: a donor aged 50 or older with non-small cell lung cancer.

This sequence joins TRBV15 and TRBJ2-2, with TRBD2 as a possible D gene (5 bases). Germline CDR1 and CDR2: LNHNV and YYDKDF (reference sequence). V lost 1 base and J 11 bases, leaving 11 bases between the germline ends. This CDR3 has 13 amino acids. The CDR3 protein is CATSRGEFRELFF. In nucleotides, the CDR3 is TGTGCCACCAGCAGAGGGGAGTTCCGAGAGCTGTTTTTT.

This clonotype came up many times. V gene TRBV19 combines with J gene TRBJ2-7, with 7 positions matching TRBD1. V shed 5 bases, J shed 2 bases, and the junction held 12 bases outside the gene matches. CDR1 is LNHDA, CDR2 SQIVND, per germline (reference sequence). The CDR3 covers 16 residues. This CDR3 reads CASSPLETGSPYEQYF. The CDR3 nucleotides are TGTGCCAGTAGTCCTCTCGAGACAGGGTCCCCCTACGAGCAGTACTTC. Filled out from reference TRBV19 and TRBJ2-7, the complete variable domain reads DGGITQSPKYLFRKEGQNVTLSCEQNLNHDAMYWYRQDPGQGLRLIYYSQIVNDFQKGDIAEGYSVSREKKESFPLTVTSAQKNPTAFYLCASSPLETGSPYEQYFGPGTRLTVT.

In this sample, this clonotype turned up many times. The chain links TRBV11-2 to TRBJ2-7, with 10 bases identical to TRBD1. With V trimmed by 5 bases and J by 7 bases, 11 bases remained unmatched. The CDR3 is 15 residues long. Germline CDR1 and CDR2: SGHAT and FQNNGV. The CDR3 here is CASSIRDRGSREQYF. The DNA of the CDR3 is TGTGCCAGCAGCATCCGGGACAGGGGTTCTAGAGAGCAGTACTTC.

The chain joins TRBV6-5 to TRBJ1-2; D gene unclear. Germline values: CDR1 MNHEY, CDR2 SVGAGI. The length of the CDR3 is 17 residues. V dropped 2 bases and J dropped 6 bases, with 22 bases sitting between them. CDR3 in DNA: TGTGCCAGCAGTTACCCGGGGAGCTGTGTGTCTTTTGATGGCTACACCTTC. This encodes CASSYPGSCVSFDGYTF.